These T cell receptor beta chains were read from a single sample in a study of T cell responses to AZD1222 COVID-19 vaccine. This table comes from immunoSEQ multiplex PCR, and its TCRdb copy is limited to in-frame clones, with some not included. The sample gives 95,000 to 150,000 clones, approximately 87% of which show up once; roughly 3.6% is in the top ten. Specimen: peripheral blood, collected on day 0 of AZD1222 vaccination. The source of these receptors is an adult in good health. CDR3s include the opening cysteine and the closing phenylalanine or tryptophan. Fields, in order: clone size, J gene, D gene, V gene, CDR3 DNA, CDR3 protein. The D gene is left open where the match is weak. Where a row states a size, it is once, few, many or the class of an expanded clone; other rows omit it.

size: -
J: TRBJ1-1
D: -
V: TRBV3-1/TRBV3-2
DNA: TGTGCCAGCAGCCAACGGGGGGGAACCACTGAAGCTTTCTTT
CDR3: CASSQRGGTTEAFF

size: -
J: TRBJ1-2
D: -
V: TRBV19
DNA: TGTGCCAGTAGTATCCAGGGGTATGGCTACACCTTC
CDR3: CASSIQGYGYTF

size: once
J: TRBJ2-7
D: -
V: TRBV5-1
DNA: TGCGCCAGCAGCTTGGCGGTCTCACCCTACGAGCAGTACTTC
CDR3: CASSLAVSPYEQYF

size: -
J: TRBJ1-2
D: -
V: TRBV9
DNA: TGTGCCAGCAGCTCCAGGGACGGCCGTAACTATGGCTACACCTTC
CDR3: CASSSRDGRNYGYTF

size: once
J: TRBJ1-1
D: -
V: TRBV25-1
DNA: TGTGCCAGCAGTGAATCCCTTTACGGAGATGCTGAAGCTTTCTTT
CDR3: CASSESLYGDAEAFF

size: -
J: TRBJ2-1
D: -
V: TRBV19
DNA: TGTGCCAGTAGTATTCTAAGTGAGCAGTTCTTC
CDR3: CASSILSEQFF

size: -
J: TRBJ2-3
D: -
V: TRBV27
DNA: TGTGCCAGCAGTTCACTCCGAGATACGCAGTATTTT
CDR3: CASSSLRDTQYF

size: -
J: TRBJ1-2
D: -
V: TRBV29-1
DNA: TGCAGCGTTGGGACACCCTTACACTATGGCTACACCTTC
CDR3: CSVGTPLHYGYTF

size: -
J: TRBJ1-6
D: -
V: TRBV19
DNA: TGTGCCAGTAGTATAGTACAGGTTAATTCACCCCTCCACTTT
CDR3: CASSIVQVNSPLHF

size: -
J: TRBJ1-3
D: -
V: TRBV5-1
DNA: TGCGCCAGCAGCTTGGCGGGCTCTGGAAACACCATATATTTT
CDR3: CASSLAGSGNTIYF

size: -
J: TRBJ2-5
D: -
V: TRBV6-1
DNA: TGTGCCAGCAGTGCGGGCCGTTTGATACGTGGAGAGACCCAGTACTTC
CDR3: CASSAGRLIRGETQYF

size: -
J: TRBJ2-1
D: -
V: TRBV13
DNA: TGTGCCAGCAGCAAAAATCCCAAACTGGGGAGCTCCTACAATGAGCAGTTCTTC
CDR3: CASSKNPKLGSSYNEQFF

size: -
J: TRBJ2-7
D: TRBD1
V: TRBV5-1
DNA: TGCGCCAGCAGCTTGGTTACAGGGGGCGACGAGCAGTACTTC
CDR3: CASSLVTGGDEQYF

size: -
J: TRBJ1-2
D: -
V: TRBV19
DNA: TGTGCCAGTAGTACTTCCCGGTATGGCTACACCTTC
CDR3: CASSTSRYGYTF

size: -
J: TRBJ2-1
D: TRBD2
V: TRBV7-2
DNA: TGTGCCAGCAGCTGGACCGGGACTACGAATGAGCAGTTCTTC
CDR3: CASSWTGTTNEQFF

size: once
J: TRBJ1-6
D: TRBD1
V: TRBV7-8
DNA: TGTGCCAGCAGCTTAGTGGGCCGGGACAGCATCAATAATTCACCCCTCCACTTT
CDR3: CASSLVGRDSINNSPLHF

size: -
J: TRBJ1-2
D: TRBD1
V: TRBV15
DNA: TGTGCCACCAGAAGCTTCGGAGGGGGCACTGGCTATGGCTACACCTTC
CDR3: CATRSFGGGTGYGYTF

size: -
J: TRBJ2-3
D: -
V: TRBV5-1
DNA: TGCGCCAGCAGCATTGGTCTGAAGCCTGGCACAGATACGCAGTATTTT
CDR3: CASSIGLKPGTDTQYF

size: -
J: TRBJ1-5
D: -
V: TRBV6-2/TRBV6-3
DNA: TGTGCCAGCAGCCCGGCGGGGGGAGGTCAGCCCCAGCATTTT
CDR3: CASSPAGGGQPQHF

size: -
J: TRBJ1-1
D: -
V: TRBV9
DNA: TGTGCCAGCAGCGTAGATCACAAGACCACTGAAGCTTTCTTT
CDR3: CASSVDHKTTEAFF

size: -
J: TRBJ2-2
D: -
V: TRBV7-8
DNA: TGTGCCAGCAGCTTAGATCGCCTGAACACCGGGGAGCTGTTTTTT
CDR3: CASSLDRLNTGELFF

size: -
J: TRBJ1-1
D: -
V: TRBV18
DNA: TGTGCCAGCTCACCACTGGGGATCCAGGGAAAAACTGAAGCTTTCTTT
CDR3: CASSPLGIQGKTEAFF

size: -
J: TRBJ1-5
D: TRBD1
V: TRBV6-2/TRBV6-3
DNA: TGTGCCAGCAGTCGGACAGGGGATCAGCCCCAGCATTTT
CDR3: CASSRTGDQPQHF

size: -
J: TRBJ1-5
D: -
V: TRBV7-9
DNA: TGTGCCAGCTCGGGGAGCAATCAGCCCCAGCATTTT
CDR3: CASSGSNQPQHF

size: -
J: TRBJ2-4
D: TRBD2
V: TRBV27
DNA: TGTGCCAGCAGTCTAACCCGGGGGGACATTCAGTACTTC
CDR3: CASSLTRGDIQYF

size: once
J: TRBJ2-5
D: TRBD2
V: TRBV7-2
DNA: TGTGCCAGCAGCTTTGTTGCGGGGGGCGAGGAGACCCAGTACTTC
CDR3: CASSFVAGGEETQYF